This TCR beta chain was documented in a study of cytomegalovirus exposure and HLA in healthy donors (dated by TCRdb to 2015 to 2018). At the level of the whole study: The 666 repertoires of the first cohort and the 120 or so validation repertoires were produced on the same platform, according to a later analysis. The study was designed to test whether signatures of past pathogen exposure could be identified by cataloging public T cell receptors. In addition to the first cohort of 666 subjects, a separate validation cohort of 120 different subjects was used. To predict cytomegalovirus infection status, the study brought together high-throughput TCR immunosequencing, statistical association of individual TCRs with disease status, and machine learning.

Note on this clone: There is no known antigen for this receptor. The sample holds no much larger clone one base away, and base qualities are not on file.

Library preparation was by the immunoSEQ multiplex PCR assay. Regarding the original processing steps: To diagnose cytomegalovirus status from the catalog of TCR beta chain sequences, a statistical classification framework was built. Held by TCRdb, this immuneACCESS table contains in-frame sequences only and omits some clones. Under half of the omission traces to an unresolved V gene where checked; the cause of the rest is unknown. V and J calls and clone size are as listed in that table; D and trimming were resolved from the DNA. This sample comprises around 71,000 clones, approximately 96% of them detected only once. The ten largest make up roughly 1.4% of the sample. Donors formed part of the validation cohort, which comprised 120 subjects and was distinct from the first cohort of 670 or so subjects. V and J are trimmed by 4 bases and 3 bases, and the gene matches miss 11 bases of the junction. From the cysteine through the phenylalanine, the CDR3 covers 16 amino acids. Just the 48-base CDR3 DNA is kept, in frame starting at base 1. CDR1 and CDR2 (KGHSH, LQKENI) derive from the germline V gene.

The study at large found these results: Cytomegalovirus status was reported to be diagnosed by the classifier with high specificity and sensitivity in both the original and validation cohorts. Three of the identified cytomegalovirus-associated TCR beta chains were confirmed in vitro to be specific for cytomegalovirus antigens. In the study, around 160 TCR beta chains were listed as associated with cytomegalovirus. While some public TCRs were present in many individuals, most TCR sequences turned up only very rarely across donors. It was suggested by the authors that the approach could potentially be generalized to other disease states and immunological phenotypes. A later analysis had no HLA typing for the validation cohort, so co-occurrence there was scored across all 120 or so repertoires. A later analysis found that TCRs clustered in the first cohort also tended to co-occur in the 120 validation repertoires, with approximately 94% of cluster scores above 0.

The receptor comes from a man aged 18 to 29 in good health and CMV-seropositive. Sequenced material: PBMCs. The sequence links TRBV18 to TRBJ2-5; 7 bases in the junction line up with TRBD1. The CDR3 reads as follows: CASSLTSGTVKETQYF. In nucleotide form, the sequence is TGTGCCAGCTCACTTACCTCCGGGACAGTAAAAGAGACCCAGTACTTC.